These 15 T cell receptor beta chains were all obtained from the same sample, sequenced in a study of type 1 and type 2 diabetes patients. Genomic DNA was the PCR template. Multiplex PCR with 30 forward and 13 reverse primers amplified the TCR beta CDR3. TCRdb called the multiplex PCR reads again in MiXCR, with one record for every CDR3 protein. The sample has around 300,000 distinct CDR3 sequences; roughly 50% are singletons. Sequencing was done on a sample of peripheral blood mononuclear cells (PBMCs). These receptors were collected from a man aged 18 to 29 with type 2 diabetes.

The V gene is TRBV5-5, the J gene TRBJ2-7, with 8 bases lining up with TRBD2. Germline CDR1 and CDR2: SGHKS and YYEKEE (reference sequence). V was clipped by 4 bases and J by 2 bases; unmatched bases: 8. The CDR3 is 15 amino acids. The CDR3 reads CASSRETAGAYEQYF. The CDR3 nucleotides are TGTGCCAGCAGCAGGGAGACAGCGGGGGCCTACGAGCAGTACTTC.

This clonotype was picked up a small number of times. V and J are TRBV28 and TRBJ1-1; a possible D gene is TRBD1 (5 bases). The length of the CDR3 is 14 residues. V shed 0 bases and J shed 1 base, with 6 bases lying between them. Germline CDR1 and CDR2: MDHEN and SYDVKM. CDR3 loop: CASSLWGGNTEAFF. The CDR3 coding sequence is TGTGCCAGCAGTTTATGGGGGGGGAACACTGAAGCTTTCTTT.

The CDR3 DNA is TGCAGCGTTGGGGAGACTAGCTTCTCCTACGAGCAGTACTTC. Its translation is CSVGETSFSYEQYF. The V call is TRBV29-1, the J call TRBJ2-7; 7 nucleotides align to TRBD2. The J segment lost 0 bases and the V segment lost 4 bases, leaving 6 bases of the junction unmatched. The CDR3 covers 14 residues. The germline V gene encodes CDR1 SQVTM and CDR2 ANQGSEA.

This sequence joins TRBV10-1 and TRBJ2-3; D not resolved. The germline V and J ends were trimmed by 2 bases and 1 base, with 10 bases remaining between them. Germline loops: CDR1 WNHNN, CDR2 SYGVQD (reference sequence). The CDR3 contains 15 residues. CDR3 region: CASSEGFWGTDTQYF. The DNA of the CDR3 is TGCGCCAGCAGTGAGGGGTTTTGGGGCACAGATACGCAGTATTTT.

The chain joins TRBV10-3 to TRBJ2-3; D is ambiguous. CDR1 is ENHRY, CDR2 SYGVKD, per germline. Trimming took 8 bases from V and 1 from J, leaving 22 bases between them. CDR3 length: 17 amino acids. The CDR3 DNA follows: TGTGCCATCGACTCTGGGGAAGTAAGGATTGGCACAGATACGCAGTATTTT. It yields the protein CAIDSGEVRIGTDTQYF.

The chain is built from TRBV5-1 and TRBJ1-3; D unresolved. The germline V gene encodes CDR1 SGHRS and CDR2 YFSETQ. CDR3 length: 14 residues. V lost 2 bases and J lost 2, with 8 bases in between. CDR3 coding DNA: TGCGCCAGCAGCTTCGGTGGGGCTGGAAACACCATATATTTT. Its protein product is CASSFGGAGNTIYF.

The J gene is TRBJ2-1, the V gene TRBV19; TRBD1 or TRBD2 may be the D gene (5 bases each). Germline lookup yields CDR1 LNHDA and CDR2 SQIVND (reference sequence). There are 13 residues in the CDR3. The ends were cut back, 1 base at V and 4 bases at J, with 5 bases in the middle. In DNA, the CDR3 is TGTGCCAGTAGTATAGGGGGGTACAATGAGCAGTTCTTC. It translates to CASSIGGYNEQFF.

The V and J genes are TRBV9 and TRBJ2-1, with 7 bases lining up with TRBD1. CDR1 is SGDLS, CDR2 YYNGEE, per germline. With V trimmed by 3 bases and J by 0 bases, 6 bases remained unmatched. The CDR3 is made up of 16 amino acids. CDR3 amino acids: CASSEETGTSYNEQFF. CDR3 bases: TGTGCCAGCAGCGAGGAGACAGGGACCTCCTACAATGAGCAGTTCTTC.

In DNA, the CDR3 is TGTGCCAGTAGTATAGGCCAGGGGACGGAGCCCCAGCATTTT. Protein sequence: CASSIGQGTEPQHF. The chain combines TRBV19 with TRBJ1-5; maybe TRBD1 (6 bases). Germline loops: CDR1 LNHDA, CDR2 SQIVND (reference sequence). CDR3 size: 14 residues. Trimming left V 1 base short and J 8 bases short, with 12 bases between.

Details on this clonotype: A single base separates this from a much larger clone, so it may be a read error. This chain connects TRBV2 to TRBJ2-7; 8 bases match TRBD1. Germline V gene lookup returns CDR1 SNHLY and CDR2 FYNNEI. V lost 4 bases, J lost 2 bases, and 4 bases stayed unmatched. The length of the CDR3 is 14 residues. As DNA, the CDR3 is TGTGCCAGCAGTGCAGGGGGCGTGACCTACGAGCAGTACTTC. Translating gives CASSAGGVTYEQYF.

A note on this clonotype: No conserved phenylalanine or tryptophan is present at the end of the CDR3, so a read error is the likely explanation. The chain couples TRBV15 to TRBJ1-2; D is unresolved. There are 17 residues in the CDR3. Trimming left V 1 base short and J 5 bases short, with 20 bases between. CDR1 and CDR2 from the germline V gene are LNHNV and YYDKDF (reference sequence). CDR3 region: CATSRVRESRLEYGYTL. The CDR3 region has the DNA TGTGCCACCAGCAGAGTCCGAGAAAGTCGCCTTGAATATGGCTACACCCTC.

This clonotype has at least ten counts. The J gene is TRBJ1-2, the V gene TRBV25-1; weak D call: TRBD1 (5 bases). Germline V gene lookup returns CDR1 MGHDK and CDR2 SYGVNS. The CDR3 runs to 16 residues. Trimming removed 3 bases at V and 4 bases at J, with 18 bases between. The CDR3 sequence is CASSDSDSATVYGYTF. The CDR3 nucleotides read TGTGCCAGCAGTGACTCAGACAGTGCCACGGTCTATGGCTACACCTTC.

The chain is built from TRBV10-3 and TRBJ2-7, with D perhaps TRBD1 (6 bases). The CDR3 length is 15 residues. In germline, CDR1 is ENHRY, CDR2 SYGVKD. Deletions cut 2 bases from V and 2 bases from J, with 13 bases between. This CDR3 is CAISEPQGGAYEQYF. The CDR3 DNA reads TGTGCCATCAGTGAGCCACAGGGTGGGGCCTACGAGCAGTACTTC.

The chain links TRBV27 to TRBJ1-6, with a possible D match to TRBD1 (5 bases). The germline gives CDR1 MNHEY, CDR2 SMNVEV (reference sequence). V lost 5 bases, J lost 0 bases, and 8 bases lay in between. The CDR3 has 15 residues. The CDR3 here is CASSAGPSYNSPLHF. The CDR3 coding sequence is TGTGCCAGCAGTGCGGGACCCTCCTATAATTCACCCCTCCACTTT.

This chain uses TRBV27 with TRBJ2-7, with 11 bases lining up with TRBD2. V gave up 3 bases and J gave up 6 bases; unmatched junction bases: 10. This CDR3 is built from 16 residues. Germline-derived CDR1 and CDR2 are MNHEY and SMNVEV (reference sequence). In nucleotides, the CDR3 is TGTGCCAGCAGTTTCCCGACTAGCGGGACCCTCCTCGAGCAGTACTTC. Its translation: CASSFPTSGTLLEQYF.